This TCR beta chain was captured in a study of blood T cell repertoires in COVID-19. Study-level background: Samples representing acute and convalescent COVID-19 were sourced from the United States, Italy and Spain. Nucleic acid was either cDNA or gDNA, and it came from T cells, B-cell-depleted T cells, or PBMCs.

The assay was immunoSEQ multiplex PCR, and TCRdb's table has in-frame clones only and misses some. Of a few hundred thousand clones listed, about 90% are singletons. Per the germline V gene, CDR1 is SGHRS and CDR2 is YFSETQ. The junction had 1 base not matched to a gene; V was cut back by 0 bases and J by 2 bases. The CDR3 sequence is 14 residues long. The clonotype comes from a woman aged 55-69 years with COVID-19, enrolled during active disease. Input material: peripheral blood. The gene calls are TRBV5-1 and TRBJ2-5, with TRBD1 identical over 7 bases. CDR3 amino acids: CASSLEGAQETQYF. In DNA, the CDR3 is TGCGCCAGCAGCTTGGAGGGGGCTCAAGAGACCCAGTACTTC.